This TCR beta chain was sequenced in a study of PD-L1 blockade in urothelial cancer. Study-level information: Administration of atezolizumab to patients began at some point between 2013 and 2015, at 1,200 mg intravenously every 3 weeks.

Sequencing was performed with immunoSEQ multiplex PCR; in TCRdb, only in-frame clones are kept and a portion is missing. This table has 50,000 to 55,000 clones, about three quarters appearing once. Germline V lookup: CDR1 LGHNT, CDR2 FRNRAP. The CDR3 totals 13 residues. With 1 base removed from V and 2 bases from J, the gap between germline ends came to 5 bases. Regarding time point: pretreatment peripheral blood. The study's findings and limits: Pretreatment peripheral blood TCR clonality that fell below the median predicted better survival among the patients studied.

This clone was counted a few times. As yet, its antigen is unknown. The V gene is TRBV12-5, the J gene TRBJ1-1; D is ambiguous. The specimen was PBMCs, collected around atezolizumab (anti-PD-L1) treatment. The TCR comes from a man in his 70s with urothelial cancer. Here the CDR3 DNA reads TGTGCTAGTGGTTTGGGGCACAACACTGAAGCTTTCTTT. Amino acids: CASGLGHNTEAFF.